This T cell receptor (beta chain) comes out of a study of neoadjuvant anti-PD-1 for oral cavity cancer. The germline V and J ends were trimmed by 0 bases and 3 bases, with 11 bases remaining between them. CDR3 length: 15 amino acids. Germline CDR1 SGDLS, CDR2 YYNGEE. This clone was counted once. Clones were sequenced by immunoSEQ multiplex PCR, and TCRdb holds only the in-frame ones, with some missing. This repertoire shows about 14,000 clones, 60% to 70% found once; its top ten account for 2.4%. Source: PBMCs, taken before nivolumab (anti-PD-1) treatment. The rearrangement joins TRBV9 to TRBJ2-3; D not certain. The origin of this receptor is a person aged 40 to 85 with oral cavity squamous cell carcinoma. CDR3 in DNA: TGTGCCAGCAGCGTAGTGAGTTCAGCGACAGATACGCAGTATTTT. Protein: CASSVVSSATDTQYF.